These 16 T cell receptor beta chains share one sample of origin, sequenced in a study of OX40 agonist ivuxolimab in advanced cancers. Data came from immunoSEQ multiplex PCR; TCRdb stores just in-frame clones and leaves some out. This sample has 75,000 to 90,000 clones, with approximately 88% found just once. The source was CD4+ or CD8+ T cells sorted from blood, collected in a trial of the OX40 agonist ivuxolimab. These receptor sequences come from an adult with an advanced solid tumor such as melanoma, head and neck, liver or kidney cancer.

The CDR3 loop is CASSLMGGIDTQYF. CDR3 nucleotides: TGTGCCAGCAGCTTAATGGGCGGGATAGATACGCAGTATTTT. The J gene is TRBJ2-3, the V gene TRBV7-3, with D perhaps TRBD2 (6 bases). The CDR3 totals 14 residues. From germline, CDR1 is SGHTA and CDR2 FQGTGA. V gave up 1 base and J gave up 5 bases, with 10 bases separating them.

The rearrangement uses TRBV7-6 and TRBJ1-2; a possible D gene is TRBD1 (5 bases). The germline V gene encodes CDR1 SGHVS and CDR2 FNYEAQ. The CDR3 consists of 14 residues. V was pared by 1 base and J by 7 bases, with 13 bases between. The CDR3 is CASSLGGQGRGYTF. DNA of the CDR3: TGTGCCAGCAGCTTAGGGGGCCAGGGTCGTGGCTACACCTTC.

This clone was observed once. This chain uses TRBV5-6 with TRBJ1-2; D might be TRBD1 (5 bases). V lost 1 base and J lost 5, with 9 bases in between. There are 13 residues in the CDR3. Looked up from germline, CDR1 is SGHDT and CDR2 is YYEEEE. In DNA, the CDR3 is TGTGCCAGCAGCTTGCAGGGCGGGTATGGCTACACCTTC. Translated: CASSLQGGYGYTF.

The chain employs TRBV15 and TRBJ1-3; 7 bases align to TRBD1. The V and J ends lost 0 bases and 1 base, in that order; junction bases with no gene match: 6. The CDR3 consists of 17 residues. Germline V lookup: CDR1 LNHNV, CDR2 YYDKDF (reference sequence). CDR3 residues: CATSRDITGVSGNTIYF. The CDR3 nucleotides are TGTGCCACCAGCAGAGATATAACAGGGGTTTCTGGAAACACCATATATTTT.

This clone showed up just once. This sequence joins TRBV19 and TRBJ2-6, with a tentative D call TRBD1 (6 bases). Germline values: CDR1 LNHDA, CDR2 SQIVND (reference sequence). The CDR3 consists of 20 residues. Trimming removed 7 bases at V and 0 bases at J, with 25 bases between. The CDR3 DNA follows: TGTGCCAGTACCCTGTCCGGACAGCCACAACCTCTCTCTGGGGCCAACGTCCTGACTTTC. Its translation: CASTLSGQPQPLSGANVLTF.

The J gene is TRBJ2-4, the V gene TRBV19, with D hard to call. Looked up from germline, CDR1 is LNHDA and CDR2 is SQIVND (reference sequence). V shed 10 bases and J shed 6 bases, with 16 bases lying between them. There are 13 residues in the CDR3. CDR3: CATQTALGNIQYF. CDR3 nucleotides: TGTGCCACCCAGACGGCGCTTGGAAACATTCAGTACTTC.

The chain carries TRBV6-1 and TRBJ2-2, with 12 bases matching TRBD1. CDR1 MNHNS and CDR2 SASEGT come from the germline V gene. V was pared by 6 bases and J by 6 bases, with 5 bases of the junction left unmatched. The CDR3 has 15 amino acids. For the CDR3, the DNA is TGTGCCAGCAGGCCGGGACAGGGGGCGCCCGGGGAGCTGTTTTTT. Its translation is CASRPGQGAPGELFF.

V and J are TRBV18 and TRBJ2-1; possibly TRBD1 for D (6 bases). V was shortened by 1 base and J by 0 bases, with 13 bases between the two germline ends. The CDR3 consists of 17 residues. The V gene's germline CDR1 is KGHSH and CDR2 LQKENI. The CDR3 DNA reads as TGTGCCAGCTCACCACGGGCCGGGACACCCTCCTACAATGAGCAGTTCTTC. It specifies CASSPRAGTPSYNEQFF.

The gene calls are TRBV27 and TRBJ2-1; TRBD1 is a possible D gene (6 bases). V lost 5 bases to trimming and J lost 4 bases, with 12 bases between them. Per the germline V gene, CDR1 is MNHEY and CDR2 is SMNVEV (reference sequence). This CDR3 has 14 residues. DNA for the CDR3: TGTGCCAGCAGTCCCTGGGACAATTACAATGAGCAGTTCTTC. This sequence encodes CASSPWDNYNEQFF.

The chain couples TRBV7-3 to TRBJ1-4; D not resolved. This CDR3 has 15 amino acids. Germline lookup yields CDR1 SGHTA and CDR2 FQGTGA. The V end lost 2 bases, the J end lost 7 bases, and 14 bases lay between the germline ends. The CDR3 nucleotides are TGTGCCAGCAGCTTAGTGGAGTGGGCAGCTGAAAAACTGTTTTTT. This gives the protein CASSLVEWAAEKLFF.

This clone came up a few times. V and J are TRBV5-1 and TRBJ2-7; 10 bases match TRBD2. Trimming removed 5 bases from V and 3 bases from J; junction bases left unmatched: 8. The CDR3 consists of 15 residues. From germline, CDR1 is SGHRS and CDR2 YFSETQ. The DNA of the CDR3 is TGCGCCAGCAGTCCGGTAACTAGCGGGAACTACGAGCAGTACTTC. It translates to CASSPVTSGNYEQYF.

This sequence joins TRBV2 and TRBJ1-1, with D possibly matching TRBD1 (6 bases). Trimming took 8 bases from V and 3 from J, leaving 10 bases between them. The CDR3 contains 12 residues. Germline V CDR1 and CDR2: SNHLY, FYNNEI. The CDR3: CASSGHHTEAFF. CDR3 nucleotide sequence: TGTGCCAGCTCGGGACACCACACTGAAGCTTTCTTT.

This clone was recorded a few times. V usage is TRBV6-1 and J usage is TRBJ2-5; possible D gene TRBD2, 7 bases. This CDR3 is built from 16 residues. The V end was cut by 4 bases, the J end by 5 bases, with 20 bases between. Germline V gives CDR1 MNHNS, CDR2 SASEGT. The CDR3 region has the DNA TGTGCCAGCAGTGTCCCAGGAGGGGGGGCGGGGGAGACCCAGTACTTC. Amino acids: CASSVPGGGAGETQYF.

This chain joins TRBV2 and TRBJ2-5, with D uncertain. The DNA matches TRBJ2-7 better at its end, which makes the J call doubtful. Looked up from germline, CDR1 is SNHLY and CDR2 is FYNNEI. The CDR3 has 14 amino acids. CDR3 sequence reads: CASSEKGLGYEQYF. CDR3 in DNA: TGTGCCAGCAGTGAAAAGGGATTGGGCTACGAGCAGTACTTC.

This rearrangement joins TRBV5-1 to TRBJ2-5; D possibly corresponds to TRBD1 (5 bases). TRBJ2-7 matches the DNA end more closely, so the J call is doubtful. Germline V gene sequence: CDR1 SGHRS, CDR2 YFSETQ. CDR3 length equals 14 residues. The CDR3 DNA is TGCGCCAGCAGCTTGCGGCAGGGAAACTACGAGCAGTACTTC. Protein: CASSLRQGNYEQYF.

The rearrangement links TRBV7-2 to TRBJ2-3, with D tentatively TRBD1 (7 bases). V was shortened by 6 bases and J by 10 bases, with 14 bases between the two germline ends. CDR1 SGHTA and CDR2 FQGNSA come from the germline V gene. The length of the CDR3 is 12 residues. The CDR3 DNA follows: TGTGCCAGCAGTCCCAGGGGGGCCCCGCAGTATTTT. Amino acids: CASSPRGAPQYF.